This T cell receptor beta chain was recovered during a study of tumor and adjacent non-tumor tissue in lung cancer. Three rounds of nested PCR, following a modified ARM-PCR protocol, produced the TCRbeta library. A single record per CDR3 protein comes from TCRdb applying MiXCR to the multiplex PCR reads. The repertoire holds 200,000 to 250,000 distinct CDR3 sequences, with 71% as singletons. The template was RNA from unsorted bulk tissue. The germline CDR1 and CDR2 sequences are SGHNT and YENEEA. V was trimmed by 3 bases and J by 11 bases, leaving 13 bases between them. The CDR3 loop spans 12 amino acids.

This chain links TRBV11-3 with TRBJ1-1; perhaps TRBD1 as D (5 bases). Sequences were obtained from lung tumor tissue. This TCR derives from a man aged 55 to 70 with non-small cell lung cancer. CDR3 sequence: CASSFTRRAAFF. The CDR3 DNA is TGTGCCAGCAGCTTCACCCGCAGGGCTGCTTTCTTT.